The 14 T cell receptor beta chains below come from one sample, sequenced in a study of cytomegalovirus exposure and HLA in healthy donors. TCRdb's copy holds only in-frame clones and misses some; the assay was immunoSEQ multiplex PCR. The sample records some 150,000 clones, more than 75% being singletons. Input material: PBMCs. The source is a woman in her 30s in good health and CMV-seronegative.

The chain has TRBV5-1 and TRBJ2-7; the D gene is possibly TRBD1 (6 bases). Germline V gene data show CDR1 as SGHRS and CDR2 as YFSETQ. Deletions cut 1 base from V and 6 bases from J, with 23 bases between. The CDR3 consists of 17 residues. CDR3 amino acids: CASSLTGRGTHAFEQYF. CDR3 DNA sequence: TGCGCCAGCAGCTTGACGGGCAGGGGAACCCATGCTTTCGAGCAGTACTTC.

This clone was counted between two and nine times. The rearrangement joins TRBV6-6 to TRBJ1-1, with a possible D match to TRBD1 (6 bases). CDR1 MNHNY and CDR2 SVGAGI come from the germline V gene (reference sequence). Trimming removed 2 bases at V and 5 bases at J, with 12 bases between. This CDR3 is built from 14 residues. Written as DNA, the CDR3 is TGTGCCAGCAGTTACGGCAGGGGTGGAACTGAAGCTTTCTTT. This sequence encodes CASSYGRGGTEAFF.

CDR3 protein: CAWRFDRKNSPLHF. The CDR3 DNA is TGTGCCTGGAGATTCGACAGGAAGAATTCACCCCTCCACTTT. The chain carries TRBV30 and TRBJ1-6; a weak D match, TRBD1 (6 bases). The CDR3 is 14 residues long. Germline lookup yields CDR1 GTSNPN and CDR2 SVGIG (reference sequence). V gave up 3 bases and J gave up 7 bases, with 13 bases separating them.

As DNA, the CDR3 is TGTGCCAGCCGGGACAGCCCGCGGCACAGCACCGGGGAGCTGTTTTTT. Translation gives CASRDSPRHSTGELFF. The chain links TRBV27 to TRBJ2-2, with TRBD1 matching 7 bases. The CDR3 spans 16 residues. The ends lost 8 bases at V and 4 bases at J; junction bases unmatched: 13. Germline V gene sequence: CDR1 MNHEY, CDR2 SMNVEV (reference sequence).

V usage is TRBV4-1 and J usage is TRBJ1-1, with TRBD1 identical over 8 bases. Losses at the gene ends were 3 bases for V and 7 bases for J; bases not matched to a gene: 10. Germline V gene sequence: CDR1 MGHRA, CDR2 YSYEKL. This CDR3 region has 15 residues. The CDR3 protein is CASSQQDGDRGEAFF. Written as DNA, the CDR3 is TGCGCCAGCAGCCAGCAGGACGGAGACAGGGGTGAAGCTTTCTTT.

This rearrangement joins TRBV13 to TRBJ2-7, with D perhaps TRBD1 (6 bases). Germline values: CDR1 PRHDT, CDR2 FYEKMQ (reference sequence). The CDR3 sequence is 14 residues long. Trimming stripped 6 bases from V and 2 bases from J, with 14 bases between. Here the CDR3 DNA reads TGTGCCAGCAGGAACAGGGATGATACCTACGAGCAGTACTTC. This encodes CASRNRDDTYEQYF. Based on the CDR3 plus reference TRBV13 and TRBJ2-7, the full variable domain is AAGVIQSPRHLIKEKRETATLKCYPIPRHDTVYWYQQGPGQDPQFLISFYEKMQSDKGSIPDRFSAQQFSDYHSELNMSSLELGDSALYFCASRNRDDTYEQYFGPGTRLTVT.

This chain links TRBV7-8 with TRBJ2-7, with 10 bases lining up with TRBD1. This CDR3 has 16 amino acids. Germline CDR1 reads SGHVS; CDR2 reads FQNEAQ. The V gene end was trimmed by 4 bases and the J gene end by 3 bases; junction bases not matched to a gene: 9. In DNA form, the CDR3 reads TGTGCCAGCAGCTCCTTTTCCGGGACAGGGGTCTACGAGCAGTACTTC. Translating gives CASSSFSGTGVYEQYF.

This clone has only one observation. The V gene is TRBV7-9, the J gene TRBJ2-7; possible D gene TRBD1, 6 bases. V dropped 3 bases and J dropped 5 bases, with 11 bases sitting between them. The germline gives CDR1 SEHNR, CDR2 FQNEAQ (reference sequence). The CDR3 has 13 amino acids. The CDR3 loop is CASSFRQDNEQYF. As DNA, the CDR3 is TGTGCCAGCAGCTTCAGACAGGACAACGAGCAGTACTTC.

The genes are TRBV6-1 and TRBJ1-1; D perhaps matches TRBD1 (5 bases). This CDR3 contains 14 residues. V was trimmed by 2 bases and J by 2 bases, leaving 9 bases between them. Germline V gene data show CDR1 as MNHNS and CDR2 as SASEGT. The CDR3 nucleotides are TGTGCCAGCAGTGAAAATACAGGTAACACTGAAGCTTTCTTT. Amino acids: CASSENTGNTEAFF.

This CDR3 is CASNLDRGLNEQYF. In DNA, the CDR3 is TGTGCCAGCAACCTGGACAGGGGTCTCAACGAGCAGTACTTC. The chain employs TRBV2 and TRBJ2-7; 9 nucleotides align to TRBD1. CDR3 length: 14 amino acids. The V gene's germline CDR1 is SNHLY and CDR2 FYNNEI. Trimming cost V 7 bases and J 5 bases; bases outside gene matches: 9.

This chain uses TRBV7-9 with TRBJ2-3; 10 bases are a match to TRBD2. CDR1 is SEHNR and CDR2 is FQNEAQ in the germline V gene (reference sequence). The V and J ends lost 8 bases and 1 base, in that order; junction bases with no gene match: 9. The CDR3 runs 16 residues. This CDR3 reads CASFVVGLAGTDTQYF. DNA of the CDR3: TGTGCCAGCTTCGTCGTTGGACTAGCGGGCACAGATACGCAGTATTTT.

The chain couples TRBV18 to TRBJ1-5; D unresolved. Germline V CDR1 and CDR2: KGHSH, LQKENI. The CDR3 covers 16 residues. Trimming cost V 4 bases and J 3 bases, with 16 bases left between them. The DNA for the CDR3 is TGTGCCAGCTCACTCGCCGGGATCCCTAACAATCAGCCCCAGCATTTT. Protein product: CASSLAGIPNNQPQHF.

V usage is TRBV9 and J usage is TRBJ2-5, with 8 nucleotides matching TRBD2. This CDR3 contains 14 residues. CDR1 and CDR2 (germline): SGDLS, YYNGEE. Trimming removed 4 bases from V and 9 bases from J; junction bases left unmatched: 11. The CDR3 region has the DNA TGTGCCAGCAGCCTGACTAGCGCGTTTGGGGCCCAGTACTTC. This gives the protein CASSLTSAFGAQYF.

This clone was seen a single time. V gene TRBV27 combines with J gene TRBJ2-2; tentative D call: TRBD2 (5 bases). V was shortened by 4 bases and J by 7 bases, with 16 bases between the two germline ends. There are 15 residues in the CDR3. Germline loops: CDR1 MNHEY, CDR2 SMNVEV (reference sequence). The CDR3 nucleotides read TGTGCCAGCAGTTCACCGAGCGTTGGAGGCGGGGAGCTGTTTTTT. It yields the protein CASSSPSVGGGELFF.